Described below is a single T cell receptor beta chain sequence and its context. Data came from immunoSEQ multiplex PCR; TCRdb stores just in-frame clones and leaves some out. The sample contains hundreds of thousands of clones, roughly 74% of which appear only once. The sample is drawn from a study of shared T cell receptors in the human thymus. Germline trimming cut 2 bases from V and 3 bases from J; bases unmatched to any gene: 18. The CDR3 has 20 residues. Germline V gene sequence: CDR1 KGHSH, CDR2 LQKENI. These same data were also listed under a study on human thymus T cells. That report notes: Donors consisted of healthy Finnish infants (having corrective surgery for congenital heart defects). Repertoires sampled from thymus and blood appeared biased in V and J gene usage.

This clonotype originated in a boy under three years old with a congenital heart defect. The sequenced sample was thymocytes. The chain recombines TRBV18 with TRBJ1-1, with TRBD1 matching over 10 bases. The CDR3 DNA follows: TGTGCCAGCTCACCAGCCAGGCGGGGACAGGGGATCAGACACCACACTGAAGCTTTCTTT. As protein: CASSPARRGQGIRHHTEAFF.